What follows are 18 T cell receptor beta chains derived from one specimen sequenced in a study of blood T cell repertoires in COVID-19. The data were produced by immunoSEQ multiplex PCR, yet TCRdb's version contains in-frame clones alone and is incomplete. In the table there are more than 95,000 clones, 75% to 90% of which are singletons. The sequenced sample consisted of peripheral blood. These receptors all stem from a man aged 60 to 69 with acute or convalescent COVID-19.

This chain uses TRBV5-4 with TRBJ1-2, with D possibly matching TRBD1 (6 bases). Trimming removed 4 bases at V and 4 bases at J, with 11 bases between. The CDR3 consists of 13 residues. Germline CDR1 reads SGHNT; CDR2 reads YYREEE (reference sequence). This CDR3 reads CASSADRFYGYTF. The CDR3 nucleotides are TGTGCCAGCAGCGCAGACAGGTTCTATGGCTACACCTTC.

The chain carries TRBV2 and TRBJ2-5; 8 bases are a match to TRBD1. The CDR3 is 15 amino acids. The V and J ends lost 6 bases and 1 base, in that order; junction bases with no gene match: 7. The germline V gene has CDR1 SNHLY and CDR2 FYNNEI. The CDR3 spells CASRRDRWGQETQYF. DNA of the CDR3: TGTGCCAGCAGAAGGGACAGGTGGGGCCAAGAGACCCAGTACTTC.

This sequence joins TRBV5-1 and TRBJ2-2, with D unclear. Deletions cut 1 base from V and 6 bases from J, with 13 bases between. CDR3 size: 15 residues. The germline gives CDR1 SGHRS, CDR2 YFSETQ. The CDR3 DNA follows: TGCGCCAGCAGCTTGTTGGGCCCCTCGGCCGGGGAGCTGTTTTTT. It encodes CASSLLGPSAGELFF.

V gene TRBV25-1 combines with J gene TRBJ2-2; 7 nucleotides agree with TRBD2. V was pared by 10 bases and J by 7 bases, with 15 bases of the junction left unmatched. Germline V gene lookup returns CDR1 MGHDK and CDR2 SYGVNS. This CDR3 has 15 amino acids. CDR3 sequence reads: CATSPIGGGGGELFF. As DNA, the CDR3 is TGTGCCACCTCCCCTATTGGGGGGGGAGGCGGGGAGCTGTTTTTT.

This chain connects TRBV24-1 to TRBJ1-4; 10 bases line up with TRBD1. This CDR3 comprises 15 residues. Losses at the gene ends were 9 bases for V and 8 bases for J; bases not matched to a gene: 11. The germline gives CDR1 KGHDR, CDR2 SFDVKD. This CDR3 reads CATGEPWTGGEKLFF. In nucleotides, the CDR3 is TGTGCCACCGGGGAGCCGTGGACAGGGGGGGAAAAACTGTTTTTT.

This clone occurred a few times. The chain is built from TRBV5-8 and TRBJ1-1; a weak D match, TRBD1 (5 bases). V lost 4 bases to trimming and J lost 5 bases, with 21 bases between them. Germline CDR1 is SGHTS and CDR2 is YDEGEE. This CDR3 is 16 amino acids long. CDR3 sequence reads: CASSIHGRQQQTEAFF. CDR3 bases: TGTGCCAGCAGCATCCACGGTCGACAGCAACAAACTGAAGCTTTCTTT.

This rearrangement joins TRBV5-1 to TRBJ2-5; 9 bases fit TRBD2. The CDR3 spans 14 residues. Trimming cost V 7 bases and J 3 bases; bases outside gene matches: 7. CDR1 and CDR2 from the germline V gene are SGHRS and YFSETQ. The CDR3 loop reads CASDLAGAEETQYF. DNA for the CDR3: TGCGCCAGCGATTTAGCGGGAGCCGAAGAGACCCAGTACTTC.

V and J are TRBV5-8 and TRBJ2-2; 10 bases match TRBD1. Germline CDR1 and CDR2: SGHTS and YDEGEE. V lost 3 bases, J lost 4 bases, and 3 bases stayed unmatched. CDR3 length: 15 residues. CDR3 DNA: TGTGCCAGCAGCTCCGGGACAGGGGCCACCGGGGAGCTGTTTTTT. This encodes CASSSGTGATGELFF.

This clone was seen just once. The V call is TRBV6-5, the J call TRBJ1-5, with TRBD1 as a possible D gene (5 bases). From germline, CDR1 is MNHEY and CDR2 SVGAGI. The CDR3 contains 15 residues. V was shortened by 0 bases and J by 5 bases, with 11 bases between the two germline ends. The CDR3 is CASSYSIVGDQPQHF. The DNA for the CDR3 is TGTGCCAGCAGTTACTCTATTGTAGGGGATCAGCCCCAGCATTTT.

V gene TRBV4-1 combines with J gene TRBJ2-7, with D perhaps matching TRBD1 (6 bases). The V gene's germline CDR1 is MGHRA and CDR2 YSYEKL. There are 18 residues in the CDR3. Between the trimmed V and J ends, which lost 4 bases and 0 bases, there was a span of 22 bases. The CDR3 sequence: CASSPRANRQGSSYEQYV. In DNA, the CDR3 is TGCGCCAGCAGCCCCCGAGCCAACCGCCAGGGGAGCTCCTACGAGCAGTACGTC.

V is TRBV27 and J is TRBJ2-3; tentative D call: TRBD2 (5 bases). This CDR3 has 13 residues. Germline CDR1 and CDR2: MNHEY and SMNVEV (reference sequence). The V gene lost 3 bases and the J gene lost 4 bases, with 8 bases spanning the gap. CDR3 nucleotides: TGTGCCAGCAGTTTCTTAGCGTCAGATACGCAGTATTTT. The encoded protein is CASSFLASDTQYF.

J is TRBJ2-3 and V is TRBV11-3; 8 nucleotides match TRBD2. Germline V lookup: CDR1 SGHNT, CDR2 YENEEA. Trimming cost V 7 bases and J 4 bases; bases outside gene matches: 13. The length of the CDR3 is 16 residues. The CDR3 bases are TGTGCCAGCAATCCTAGGGAGCGGGAGAGCGCAGATACGCAGTATTTT. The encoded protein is CASNPRERESADTQYF.

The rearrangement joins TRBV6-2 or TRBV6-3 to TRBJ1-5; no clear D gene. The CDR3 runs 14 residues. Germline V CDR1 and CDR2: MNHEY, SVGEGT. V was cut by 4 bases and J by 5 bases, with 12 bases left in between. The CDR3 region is CASSSLNQDQPQHF. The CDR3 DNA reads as TGTGCCAGCAGTTCCCTGAATCAGGATCAGCCCCAGCATTTT.

The CDR3 coding sequence is TGTGCCAGCAGCGCGCAGGGGTCTAACACCATATATTTT. Amino acids: CASSAQGSNTIYF. The gene calls are TRBV9 and TRBJ1-3; D is possibly TRBD1 (6 bases). This CDR3 is built from 13 residues. Per the germline V gene, CDR1 is SGDLS and CDR2 is YYNGEE. Trimming took 3 bases from V and 7 from J, leaving 11 bases between them. Drawing the rest from reference TRBV9 and TRBJ1-3, the complete variable domain is DSGVTQTPKHLITATGQRVTLRCSPRSGDLSVYWYQQSLDQGLQFLIQYYNGEERAKGNILERFSAQQFPDLHSELNLSSLELGDSALYFCASSAQGSNTIYFGEGSWLTVV.

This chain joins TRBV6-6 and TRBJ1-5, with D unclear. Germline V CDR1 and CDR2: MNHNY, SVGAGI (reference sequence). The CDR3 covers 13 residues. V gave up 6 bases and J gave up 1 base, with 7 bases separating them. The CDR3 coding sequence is TGTGCCAGCAGCAGGATCAGCAATCAGCCCCAGCATTTT. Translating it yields CASSRISNQPQHF.

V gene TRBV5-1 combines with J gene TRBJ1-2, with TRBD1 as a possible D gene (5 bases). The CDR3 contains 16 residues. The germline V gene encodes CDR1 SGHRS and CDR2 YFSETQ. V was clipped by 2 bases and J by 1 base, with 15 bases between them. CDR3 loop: CASSFGQGSYNYGYTF. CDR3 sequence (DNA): TGCGCCAGCAGCTTCGGCCAGGGAAGTTATAACTATGGCTACACCTTC.

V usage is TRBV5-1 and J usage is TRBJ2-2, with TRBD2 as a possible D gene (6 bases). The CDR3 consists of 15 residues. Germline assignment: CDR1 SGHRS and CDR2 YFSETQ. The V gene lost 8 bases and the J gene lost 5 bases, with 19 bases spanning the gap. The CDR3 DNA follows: TGCGCCAGGGGAGGATGGCGGAGCGGGACCGGGGAGCTGTTTTTT. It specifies CARGGWRSGTGELFF.

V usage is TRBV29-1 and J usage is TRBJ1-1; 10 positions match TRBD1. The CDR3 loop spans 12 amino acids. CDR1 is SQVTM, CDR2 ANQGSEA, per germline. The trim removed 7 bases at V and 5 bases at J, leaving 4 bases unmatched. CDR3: CSAGTGETEAFF. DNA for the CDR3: TGCAGCGCCGGGACAGGGGAAACTGAAGCTTTCTTT.